This T cell receptor (beta chain) was recorded in a study of cytomegalovirus exposure and HLA in healthy donors. Germline V lookup: CDR1 SGHRS, CDR2 YFSETQ. V lost 1 base to trimming and J lost 5 bases, with 19 bases between them. The length of the CDR3 is 17 residues. Profiled with immunoSEQ multiplex PCR; TCRdb holds only in-frame clones, not every one. The repertoire consists of some 80,000 clones, with approximately 96% occurring once and the leading ten covering approximately 1.3%. On this clone: The antigen remains unidentified.

Study-wide results and caveats: Reported results showed that the classifier diagnosed cytomegalovirus status with high specificity and sensitivity. Some public TCRs appeared in many individuals, while most sequences were rare. The TCR clusters that emerged in the first cohort tended, a later analysis found, to co-occur in the 110 or so validation repertoires.

The clonotype was recovered from a woman under 30 in good health and CMV-seronegative. Sequencing was carried out using PBMCs. This chain links TRBV5-1 with TRBJ2-1; a possible D gene is TRBD2 (6 bases). This CDR3 is CASSLFWVAGTNNEQFF. CDR3 sequence (DNA): TGCGCCAGCAGCTTGTTCTGGGTGGCGGGAACAAACAATGAGCAGTTCTTC.